This TCR beta chain was identified during a study of blood T cell repertoires in COVID-19. Whole-study context: COVID-19 samples, acute and convalescent, were from the United States, Italy and Spain.

Some clones are missing from TCRdb's copy, which holds only in-frame ones; the method was immunoSEQ multiplex PCR. Among about 67,000 clones, roughly nine tenths were seen once, and the ten largest hold 4.4%. This CDR3 has 13 residues. CDR1 is MNHEY, CDR2 SMNVEV, per germline (reference sequence). V lost 5 bases to trimming and J lost 3 bases, with 11 bases between them. The receptor comes from a middle-aged man with active COVID-19. This rearrangement joins TRBV27 to TRBJ2-7, with TRBD1 as a possible D gene (7 bases). Sequenced sample: peripheral blood. CDR3 region: CASSPQGGYEQYF. The CDR3 DNA is TGTGCCAGCAGTCCTCAGGGGGGCTACGAGCAGTACTTC.